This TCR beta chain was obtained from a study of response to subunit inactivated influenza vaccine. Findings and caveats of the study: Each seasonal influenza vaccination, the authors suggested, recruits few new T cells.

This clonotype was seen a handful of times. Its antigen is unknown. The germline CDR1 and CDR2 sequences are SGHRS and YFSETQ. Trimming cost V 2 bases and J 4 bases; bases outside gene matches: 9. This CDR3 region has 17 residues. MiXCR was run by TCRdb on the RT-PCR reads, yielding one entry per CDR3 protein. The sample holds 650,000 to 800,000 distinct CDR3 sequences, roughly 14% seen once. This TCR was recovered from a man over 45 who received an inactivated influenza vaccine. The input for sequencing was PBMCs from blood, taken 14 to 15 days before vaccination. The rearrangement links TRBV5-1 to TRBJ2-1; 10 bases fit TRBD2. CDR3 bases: TGCGCCAGCAGCTTTGGGGGGGCTAGCGGGGGATACAATGAGCAGTTCTTC. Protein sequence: CASSFGGASGGYNEQFF.